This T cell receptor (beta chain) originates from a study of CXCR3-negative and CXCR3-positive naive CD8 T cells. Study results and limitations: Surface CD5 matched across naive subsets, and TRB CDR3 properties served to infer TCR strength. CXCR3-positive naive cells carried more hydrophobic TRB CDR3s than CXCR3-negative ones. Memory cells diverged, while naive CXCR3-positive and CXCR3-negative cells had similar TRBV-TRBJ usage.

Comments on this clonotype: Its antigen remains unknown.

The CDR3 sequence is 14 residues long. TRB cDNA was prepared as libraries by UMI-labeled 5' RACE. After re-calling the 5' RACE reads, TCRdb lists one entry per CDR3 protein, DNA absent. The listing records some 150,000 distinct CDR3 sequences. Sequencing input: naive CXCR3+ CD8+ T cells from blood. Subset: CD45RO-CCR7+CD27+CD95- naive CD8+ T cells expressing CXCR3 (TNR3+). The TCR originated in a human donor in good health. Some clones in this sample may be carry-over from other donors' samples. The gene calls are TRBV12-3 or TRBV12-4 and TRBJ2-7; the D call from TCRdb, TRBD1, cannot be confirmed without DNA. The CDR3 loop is CASSPLGGNYEQYF.